The 26 T cell receptor beta chains listed next were all sequenced from one sample in a study of metastatic and nonmetastatic thyroid tumors. MiXCR was used by TCRdb to re-call the PCR reads. The top ten clones hold less than 45% of a sample with tens of thousands of clones, 15% to 18% of them seen once. Until they underwent thyroid surgery, no patient had received any treatment. Sequenced sample: blood. These receptors all stem from a female donor with papillary thyroid cancer or a benign thyroid nodule (not recorded which). Some clones in this sample may be carry-over from other donors' samples.

This clone was seen at least ten times. The V gene is TRBV29-1, the J gene TRBJ2-5; D is perhaps TRBD2 (5 bases). CDR1 is SQVTM, CDR2 ANQGSEA, per germline. The V end lost 7 bases, the J end lost 4 bases, and 16 bases lay between the germline ends. This CDR3 comprises 13 residues. CDR3 residues: CSAEAGSRETQYF. The CDR3 nucleotides are TGCAGCGCCGAGGCGGGCAGCCGAGAGACCCAGTACTTC.

The table lists this clone with many counts. The chain uses TRBV20-1 and TRBJ2-4; D uncertain. Trimming cost V 7 bases and J 1 base, with 8 bases left between them. The CDR3 covers 12 residues. Germline CDR1 and CDR2: DFQATT and SNEGSKA (reference sequence). The DNA for the CDR3 is TGCAGTGTGGAAGCGGCCAAAAACATTCAGTACTTC. It codes for CSVEAAKNIQYF.

This clone was observed many times. J is TRBJ2-1 and V is TRBV16, with 7 bases aligning to TRBD2. From germline, CDR1 is KGHSY and CDR2 FQNENV. The V and J ends lost 1 base and 6 bases, in that order; junction bases with no gene match: 9. This CDR3 spans 16 amino acids. The CDR3 reads CASSQYVAGVVNEQFF. The DNA for the CDR3 is TGTGCCAGCAGCCAATACGTGGCGGGAGTGGTCAATGAGCAGTTCTTC.

Ten or more counts support this clone. The rearrangement links TRBV7-9 to TRBJ2-7; 7 bases map to TRBD1. Germline loops: CDR1 SEHNR, CDR2 FQNEAQ (reference sequence). The V gene end was trimmed by 4 bases and the J gene end by 6 bases; junction bases not matched to a gene: 3. The CDR3 sequence is 12 residues long. The DNA of the CDR3 is TGTGCCAGCAGCTCGACAGGGTTCGAGCAGTACTTC. It specifies CASSSTGFEQYF.

This clone was observed many times. This rearrangement joins TRBV27 to TRBJ2-3; D gene unclear. This CDR3 region has 14 residues. The V and J ends lost 0 bases and 2 bases respectively, with 6 bases between them. Germline-derived CDR1 and CDR2 are MNHEY and SMNVEV (reference sequence). CDR3: CASSLSIDTDTQYF. CDR3 DNA sequence: TGTGCCAGCAGTTTATCGATAGACACAGATACGCAGTATTTT.

This clone was seen ten or more times. The CDR3 loop is CASSFGTSPDTGELFF. Written as DNA, the CDR3 is TGCGCCAGCAGCTTCGGGACTAGTCCGGACACCGGGGAGCTGTTTTTT. This chain uses TRBV5-1 with TRBJ2-2; 8 bases agree with TRBD2. The CDR3 length is 16 residues. CDR1 and CDR2 from the germline V gene are SGHRS and YFSETQ. Trimming at V came to 2 bases and at J to 3 bases, leaving 6 bases not matched to a gene.

The V and J genes are TRBV4-3 and TRBJ1-1; the D is unclear. The V gene's germline CDR1 is LGHNA and CDR2 YSLEER. Trimming removed 0 bases at V and 2 bases at J, with 10 bases between. The CDR3 extends over 15 amino acids. CDR3 region: CASSQDISDNTEAFF. The CDR3 nucleotides read TGCGCCAGCAGCCAAGATATTTCCGATAACACTGAAGCTTTCTTT.

This clone was recorded many times. CDR3 in DNA: TGTGCCAGCACGAGCGGGGGCTACACAGATACGCAGTATTTT. Its protein product is CASTSGGYTDTQYF. V gene TRBV6-2 or TRBV6-3 combines with J gene TRBJ2-3, with TRBD2 matching over 8 bases. The CDR3 length is 14 residues. Germline CDR1 MNHEY, CDR2 SVGEGT. V shed 7 bases and J 2 bases; nucleotides not matched to a gene: 5.

V usage is TRBV9 and J usage is TRBJ1-2; 7 bases agree with TRBD1. The ends lost 3 bases at V and 5 bases at J; junction bases unmatched: 7. This CDR3 contains 14 residues. CDR1 is SGDLS and CDR2 is YYNGEE in the germline V gene. The CDR3 region has the DNA TGTGCCAGCAGCGGACGACAGGGACCTTATGGCTACACCTTC. Protein: CASSGRQGPYGYTF.

At least ten counts were recorded for this clone. The chain recombines TRBV4-3 with TRBJ1-1; D gene unclear. The germline gives CDR1 LGHNA, CDR2 YSLEER. The CDR3 has 17 amino acids. The V and J ends lost 0 bases and 1 base respectively, with 15 bases between them. The DNA for the CDR3 is TGCGCCAGCAGCCAAGATTTGGGAACATATACGAACACTGAAGCTTTCTTT. Protein product: CASSQDLGTYTNTEAFF.

This clone was found many times. The chain has TRBV27 and TRBJ2-1, with 9 bases matching TRBD2. The junction had 4 bases not matched to a gene; V was cut back by 3 bases and J by 7 bases. This CDR3 contains 14 residues. Germline lookup yields CDR1 MNHEY and CDR2 SMNVEV (reference sequence). CDR3 nucleotides: TGTGCCAGCAGTTTTTTAGCGGGAGCTAATGAGCAGTTCTTC. Its translation: CASSFLAGANEQFF.

This clone was recorded many times. The chain uses TRBV5-1 and TRBJ2-5; TRBD1 matches 8 bases. The V gene's germline CDR1 is SGHRS and CDR2 YFSETQ. The CDR3 sequence is 16 residues long. V lost 1 base, J lost 4 bases, and 9 bases stayed unmatched. The CDR3 sequence is CASSLFRQGIGETQYF. Here the CDR3 DNA reads TGCGCCAGCAGCTTGTTTAGACAGGGGATAGGAGAGACCCAGTACTTC.

The chain uses TRBV4-2 and TRBJ2-1, with D possibly TRBD2 on 6 matching bases. The germline gives CDR1 LGHNA, CDR2 YNFKEQ. Trimming cost V 0 bases and J 4 bases, with 16 bases left between them. The CDR3 loop spans 17 amino acids. The CDR3 spells CASSQDLATSIYNEQFF. As DNA, the CDR3 is TGTGCCAGCAGCCAAGATCTAGCAACTAGCATTTACAATGAGCAGTTCTTC.

V usage is TRBV12-3 or TRBV12-4 and J usage is TRBJ1-4; D not resolved. The CDR3 runs 18 residues. The V end was cut by 3 bases, the J end by 0 bases, with 17 bases between. The CDR3, as DNA: TGTGCCAGCAGTTTGTTCTTTACCATGACCACAACTAATGAAAAACTGTTTTTT. Protein: CASSLFFTMTTTNEKLFF.

This clone was observed many times. The chain uses TRBV6-1 and TRBJ1-1, with D maybe TRBD1 (5 bases). V gave up 6 bases and J gave up 5 bases, with 13 bases separating them. The CDR3 is made up of 13 amino acids. Germline V CDR1 and CDR2: MNHNS, SASEGT. CDR3 sequence (DNA): TGTGCCAGCAGCTACAACCAGGGAACTGAAGCTTTCTTT. The encoded protein is CASSYNQGTEAFF.

The chain joins TRBV6-1 to TRBJ1-2, with TRBD1 identical over 8 bases. This CDR3 is built from 14 residues. V was clipped by 4 bases and J by 4 bases; unmatched bases: 5. Germline CDR1 reads MNHNS; CDR2 reads SASEGT. DNA of the CDR3: TGTGCCAGCAGTGCCGCAGGGGGCACCTATGGCTACACCTTC. Its protein product is CASSAAGGTYGYTF.

This clone was counted many times. The chain recombines TRBV7-2 with TRBJ2-7, with D tentatively TRBD2 (6 bases). Germline-derived CDR1 and CDR2 are SGHTA and FQGNSA. There are 14 residues in the CDR3. V lost 3 bases and J lost 2, with 11 bases in between. The CDR3 here is CASSFSGGPYEQYF. In DNA form, the CDR3 reads TGTGCCAGCAGCTTTAGCGGAGGGCCCTACGAGCAGTACTTC.

Many counts were recorded for this clone. V is TRBV7-3 and J is TRBJ2-1, with 12 bases aligning to TRBD2. The CDR3 contains 16 residues. The germline V gene encodes CDR1 SGHTA and CDR2 FQGTGA. V trimming: 2 bases; J trimming: 3 bases; junction bases outside the gene matches: 2. Here the CDR3 reads CASSLLAGGVYNEQFF. CDR3 DNA sequence: TGTGCCAGCAGCTTACTAGCGGGAGGGGTCTACAATGAGCAGTTCTTC.

By sample share, this clone is medium-sized. The chain couples TRBV25-1 to TRBJ2-7; 14 bases map to TRBD2. CDR1 MGHDK and CDR2 SYGVNS come from the germline V gene. This CDR3 has 15 amino acids. J was trimmed by 7 bases and V by 2 bases; bases with no gene match: 4. The CDR3 protein is CASSERTSGRREQYF. CDR3 bases: TGTGCCAGCAGTGAAAGGACTAGCGGGAGGCGAGAGCAGTACTTC.

This clone was seen repeatedly, ten times or more. CDR3 DNA: TGTGCCAGCAAGTTTCGAGCGGGAGGAATGAACACCGGGGAGCTGTTTTTT. This codes for CASKFRAGGMNTGELFF. The chain carries TRBV6-2 or TRBV6-3 and TRBJ2-2; 9 nucleotides match TRBD2. CDR3 length: 17 amino acids. The ends lost 7 bases at V and 1 base at J; junction bases unmatched: 10. Germline CDR1 and CDR2: MNHEY and SVGEGT.

This clone was counted ten times or more. This rearrangement joins TRBV7-8 to TRBJ2-3; D is ambiguous. Per the germline V gene, CDR1 is SGHVS and CDR2 is FQNEAQ. Trimming took off 2 bases at V and 6 bases at J, with 15 bases between the two ends. The CDR3 covers 15 residues. In DNA, the CDR3 is TGTGCCAGCAGCTTATTCTTGGCAGGCGAGGATACGCAGTATTTT. This codes for CASSLFLAGEDTQYF.

The genes are TRBV11-1 and TRBJ2-7; 11 bases map to TRBD1. V trimming: 5 bases; J trimming: 0 bases; junction bases outside the gene matches: 3. CDR3 length: 15 residues. CDR1 is SGHAT, CDR2 FQDESV, per germline (reference sequence). The DNA for the CDR3 is TGTGCCAGCAGCAGGACAGGGGGCGGCTCCTACGAGCAGTACTTC. As protein: CASSRTGGGSYEQYF.

This clone is judged medium-sized (0.01 to 0.1%). This chain uses TRBV20-1 with TRBJ2-2; 14 bases line up with TRBD2. The CDR3 sequence is 15 residues long. Germline values: CDR1 DFQATT, CDR2 SNEGSKA (reference sequence). Trimming took 6 bases from V and 7 from J; bases not matched to a gene: 7. CDR3 loop: CSAKTSGRALGELFF. CDR3 bases: TGCAGTGCCAAGACTAGCGGGAGGGCCCTCGGGGAGCTGTTTTTT.

This clone was detected ten times or more. The chain recombines TRBV6-1 with TRBJ1-5, with 8 bases fitting TRBD1. The CDR3 is 14 residues long. Germline lookup yields CDR1 MNHNS and CDR2 SASEGT. With 3 bases clipped from V and 6 bases from J, the junction kept 4 bases outside the gene matches. CDR3 sequence: CASSEDRDGQPQHF. CDR3 DNA sequence: TGTGCCAGCAGTGAGGACAGGGACGGTCAGCCCCAGCATTTT.

This clone was counted ten times or more. This chain uses TRBV11-1 with TRBJ2-7; D may be TRBD2 (6 bases). The length of the CDR3 is 17 residues. Trimming took 8 bases from V and 5 from J, leaving 28 bases between them. The V gene's germline CDR1 is SGHAT and CDR2 FQDESV (reference sequence). The CDR3 bases are TGTGCCAGCGTCCTCTCCGGAGGGCCGGGCCTCGACAACGAGCAGTACTTC. This sequence encodes CASVLSGGPGLDNEQYF. Together with reference TRBV11-1 and TRBJ2-7, the CDR3 gives the full variable domain: EAEVAQSPRYKITEKSQAVAFWCDPISGHATLYWYRQILGQGPELLVQFQDESVVDDSQLPKDRFSAERLKGVDSTLKIQPAELGDSAMYLCASVLSGGPGLDNEQYFGPGTRLTVT.

This clone was counted at least ten times. The V and J genes are TRBV12-3 or TRBV12-4 and TRBJ2-7; no definite D call. V was cut by 1 base and J by 7 bases, with 11 bases left in between. The CDR3 sequence is 13 residues long. CDR3 sequence (DNA): TGTGCCAGCAGTTTAGATCCGGTTCGAGAGCAGTACTTC. It specifies CASSLDPVREQYF.